The 27 T cell receptor beta chains reported below all come from one sample, sequenced in a study of T cell responses to AZD1222 COVID-19 vaccine (dated by TCRdb to 2020 to 2023). Library construction relied on the immunoSEQ multiplex PCR assay. In its TCRdb copy, this immuneACCESS table keeps in-frame sequences only and misses some clones. Where compared with another copy, unresolved V genes explain less than half of these, and the others have no known cause. The table for this sample lists 120,000 or so clones; about 92% of them were counted only once. The biggest ten clones account for nearly 4.5% of the sample. What the time point label conveys for this sample: baseline before first vaccination. The treatment or condition label of this sample denotes: meningococcal conjugate vaccine given as trial control. Sequenced here: peripheral blood, sampled on day 0 of MenACWY control vaccination. Receptors originate from an adult in good health.

This chain connects TRBV2 to TRBJ2-3, with TRBD2 identical over 8 bases. Trimming at V came to 6 bases and at J to 4 bases, leaving 6 bases not matched to a gene. Germline assignment: CDR1 SNHLY and CDR2 FYNNEI. The CDR3 is 14 amino acids. CDR3 sequence reads: CASRRLATADTQYF. In DNA form, the CDR3 reads TGTGCCAGCAGAAGACTAGCGACGGCAGATACGCAGTATTTT. The full variable domain, rest sourced from reference TRBV2 and TRBJ2-3, is EPEVTQTPSHQVTQMGQEVILRCVPISNHLYFYWYRQILGQKVEFLVSFYNNEISEKSEIFDDQFSVERPDGSNFTLKIRSTKLEDSAMYFCASRRLATADTQYFGPGTRLTVL.

This chain connects TRBV6-2 or TRBV6-3 to TRBJ2-1; TRBD2 is a possible D gene (6 bases). Germline assignment: CDR1 MNHEY and CDR2 SVGEGT. This CDR3 region has 14 residues. V was shortened by 2 bases and J by 5 bases, with 10 bases between the two germline ends. The CDR3 coding sequence is TGTGCCAGCAGTTACACTAGCCCTAACAATGAGCAGTTCTTC. Translated: CASSYTSPNNEQFF.

The chain is built from TRBV18 and TRBJ2-7; 9 nucleotides match TRBD1. Germline values: CDR1 KGHSH, CDR2 LQKENI. The junction had 4 bases not matched to a gene; V was cut back by 1 base and J by 3 bases. The CDR3 has 15 amino acids. CDR3 region: CASSPQGQGIYEQYV. CDR3 nucleotides: TGTGCCAGCTCACCACAAGGACAGGGGATCTACGAGCAGTACGTC.

The V and J genes are TRBV30 and TRBJ1-6; D remains unclear. The CDR3 totals 12 residues. V lost 5 bases and J lost 13, with 15 bases in between. Germline V gene lookup returns CDR1 GTSNPN and CDR2 SVGIG (reference sequence). The CDR3 DNA is TGTGCCTGGGCGGCCACAAAAATGCCCCTCCACTTT. This encodes CAWAATKMPLHF.

The gene calls are TRBV4-2 and TRBJ1-6; D ambiguous. CDR1 is LGHNA and CDR2 is YNFKEQ in the germline V gene. The V end lost 6 bases, the J end lost 4 bases, and 7 bases lay between the germline ends. The CDR3 runs 13 residues. Here the CDR3 DNA reads TGTGCCAGCAGTGAGGGTTATAATTCACCCCTCCACTTT. As protein: CASSEGYNSPLHF.

The chain combines TRBV5-4 with TRBJ2-5; D remains ambiguous. Looked up from germline, CDR1 is SGHNT and CDR2 is YYREEE (reference sequence). The CDR3 sequence is 13 residues long. The V and J ends lost 4 bases and 3 bases respectively, with 10 bases between them. Written as DNA, the CDR3 is TGTGCCAGCAGCGGACCCCAAGAAGAGACCCAGTACTTC. Amino acid sequence: CASSGPQEETQYF. Based on the CDR3 plus reference TRBV5-4 and TRBJ2-5, the full variable domain is ETGVTQSPTHLIKTRGQQVTLRCSSQSGHNTVSWYQQALGQGPQFIFQYYREEENGRGNFPPRFSGLQFPNYSSELNVNALELDDSALYLCASSGPQEETQYFGPGTRLLVL.

This clone is a singleton in its sample. The J gene is TRBJ2-2, the V gene TRBV7-2, with D perhaps being TRBD1 or TRBD2 (5 bases each). The CDR3 totals 16 residues. V shed 7 bases and J shed 3 bases, with 18 bases lying between them. CDR1 is SGHTA and CDR2 is FQGNSA in the germline V gene. For the CDR3, the DNA is TGTGCCAGCACACCCCCATTACGAGGGGACACCGGGGAGCTGTTTTTT. Residues: CASTPPLRGDTGELFF.

The rearrangement links TRBV5-1 to TRBJ2-7, with D hard to call. Trimming took off 6 bases at V and 3 bases at J, with 16 bases between the two ends. CDR1 and CDR2 (germline): SGHRS, YFSETQ. CDR3 length: 14 residues. CDR3: CASTPGERNYEQYF. In DNA, the CDR3 is TGCGCCAGCACCCCCGGCGAACGGAACTACGAGCAGTACTTC.

This clone has just a few counts. The V and J genes are TRBV6-5 and TRBJ1-2, with TRBD1 matching over 8 bases. Germline V gene data show CDR1 as MNHEY and CDR2 as SVGAGI. The V gene end was trimmed by 5 bases and the J gene end by 8 bases; junction bases not matched to a gene: 10. The CDR3 consists of 14 residues. The CDR3 coding sequence is TGTGCCAGCAGTACCCGAACAGGGGGGCAAGGCTACACCTTC. Translation gives CASSTRTGGQGYTF.

The chain recombines TRBV7-2 with TRBJ1-5; the match to TRBD1 covers 8 bases. There are 15 residues in the CDR3. CDR1 is SGHTA and CDR2 is FQGNSA in the germline V gene. V lost 2 bases and J lost 4; bases outside the gene matches: 4. The CDR3 spells CASSLTGDRNQPQHF. The CDR3 nucleotides are TGTGCCAGCAGCTTAACCGGGGACAGGAATCAGCCCCAGCATTTT.

CDR3 amino acids: CPTPTSGGARSTDTQYF. The CDR3, as DNA: TGCCCCACTCCCACTAGCGGGGGGGCTCGATCCACAGATACGCAGTATTTT. The chain combines TRBV4-3 with TRBJ2-3; TRBD2 aligns across 13 bases. The germline CDR1 and CDR2 sequences are LGHNA and YSLEER. The CDR3 sequence is 17 residues long.

The CDR3 protein is CASSESSSRKIDTQYF. CDR3 sequence (DNA): TGTGCCAGCAGTGAATCGTCTAGCCGGAAAATAGATACGCAGTATTTT. The chain has TRBV2 and TRBJ2-3, with D tentatively TRBD2 (5 bases). Per the germline V gene, CDR1 is SNHLY and CDR2 is FYNNEI. This CDR3 region has 16 residues. The V end was cut by 2 bases, the J end by 5 bases, with 17 bases between.

V is TRBV19 and J is TRBJ1-2; D is unclear. This CDR3 comprises 12 residues. Between the trimmed V and J ends, which lost 3 bases and 4 bases, there was a span of 6 bases. Germline-derived CDR1 and CDR2 are LNHDA and SQIVND (reference sequence). The CDR3: CASSIEVYGYTF. CDR3 nucleotides: TGTGCCAGTAGTATTGAGGTCTATGGCTACACCTTC.

This clone has a handful of counts. The V call is TRBV28, the J call TRBJ1-1, with D possibly TRBD1 on 5 matching bases. The CDR3 runs to 17 residues. CDR1 MDHEN and CDR2 SYDVKM come from the germline V gene. Trimming shortened V by 5 bases and J by 0 bases, and 19 bases separated the two germline ends. The CDR3 DNA is TGTGCCAGCAGTCCCCGCTGGGGGAGTAAGGTGAACACTGAAGCTTTCTTT. Translated, it gives CASSPRWGSKVNTEAFF.

CDR3 sequence reads: CASSLGDMTGTDTQYF. The CDR3 DNA follows: TGCGCCAGCAGCTTGGGGGATATGACAGGGACAGATACGCAGTATTTT. The chain is built from TRBV5-1 and TRBJ2-3, with 7 nucleotides matching TRBD1. The V gene's germline CDR1 is SGHRS and CDR2 YFSETQ. The CDR3 runs to 16 residues. With 0 bases clipped from V and 3 bases from J, the junction kept 7 bases outside the gene matches.

The rearrangement links TRBV7-9 to TRBJ2-5; TRBD1 is a possible D gene (5 bases). CDR3 length: 12 amino acids. With 6 bases removed from V and 5 bases from J, the gap between germline ends came to 10 bases. Germline V gene lookup returns CDR1 SEHNR and CDR2 FQNEAQ (reference sequence). Here the CDR3 reads CASRTGEETQYF. The CDR3 DNA sequence: TGTGCCAGCAGAACAGGAGAGGAGACCCAGTACTTC. The full variable domain, its missing parts supplied by reference TRBV7-9 and TRBJ2-5, is DTGVSQNPRHKITKRGQNVTFRCDPISEHNRLYWYRQTLGQGPEFLTYFQNEAQLEKSRLLSDRFSAERPKGSFSTLEIQRTEQGDSAMYLCASRTGEETQYFGPGTRLLVL.

The rearrangement links TRBV6-5 to TRBJ1-4; D call uncertain. The CDR3 loop spans 13 amino acids. The V gene's germline CDR1 is MNHEY and CDR2 SVGAGI. Trimming left V 6 bases short and J 8 bases short, with 13 bases between. The CDR3 reads CASSRPGSEKLFF. In nucleotides, the CDR3 is TGTGCCAGCAGCCGACCTGGCAGCGAAAAACTGTTTTTT.

V gene TRBV6-2 or TRBV6-3 combines with J gene TRBJ1-5, with 11 positions matching TRBD1. CDR3 size: 18 residues. V was clipped by 2 bases and J by 3 bases; unmatched bases: 9. Germline assignment: CDR1 MNHEY and CDR2 SVGEGT. The CDR3 here is CASSYVDWDRGNNQPQHF. The CDR3 DNA reads as TGTGCCAGCAGTTACGTAGACTGGGACAGGGGGAACAATCAGCCCCAGCATTTT.

This chain uses TRBV11-2 with TRBJ2-7; possibly TRBD1 for D (5 bases). Germline CDR1 is SGHAT and CDR2 is FQNNGV. The CDR3 contains 13 residues. Trimming removed 10 bases from V and 3 bases from J, with 16 bases in between. This CDR3 is CATSFGDSYEQYF. DNA for the CDR3: TGTGCCACTTCCTTTGGAGACAGCTACGAGCAGTACTTC.

The chain combines TRBV5-1 with TRBJ2-5, with D possibly being TRBD1 or TRBD2 (5 bases each). V was trimmed by 7 bases and J by 1 base, leaving 14 bases between them. Germline CDR1 and CDR2: SGHRS and YFSETQ. This CDR3 is built from 14 residues. CDR3 residues: CASGRDGLQETQYF. DNA for the CDR3: TGCGCCAGCGGACGGGACGGACTCCAAGAGACCCAGTACTTC.

V usage is TRBV5-4 and J usage is TRBJ2-3, with 10 nucleotides matching TRBD2. Germline V lookup: CDR1 SGHNT, CDR2 YYREEE (reference sequence). The CDR3 runs 16 residues. The J segment lost 1 base and the V segment lost 3 bases, leaving 5 bases of the junction unmatched. The CDR3 is CASSSLAGVGTDTQYF. Written as DNA, the CDR3 is TGTGCCAGCAGCTCTCTAGCGGGAGTAGGCACAGATACGCAGTATTTT.

The chain uses TRBV5-1 and TRBJ1-3; 7 positions agree with TRBD1. Germline V CDR1 and CDR2: SGHRS, YFSETQ. CDR3 length: 16 residues. V was pared by 0 bases and J by 9 bases, with 12 bases of the junction left unmatched. The CDR3 here is CASSLASGQAARTIYF. CDR3 in DNA: TGCGCCAGCAGCTTGGCCTCCGGACAGGCAGCACGCACCATATATTTT.

This rearrangement joins TRBV5-5 to TRBJ2-5, with D maybe TRBD1 (6 bases). Germline values: CDR1 SGHKS, CDR2 YYEKEE (reference sequence). This CDR3 is 16 amino acids long. The V end was cut by 0 bases, the J end by 4 bases, with 16 bases between. The CDR3 reads CASSLAGPGRGETQYF. DNA of the CDR3: TGTGCCAGCAGCTTGGCCGGACCCGGCAGGGGAGAGACCCAGTACTTC.

CDR3 coding DNA: TGTGCCAGCAGTTTTAACCAGGGGGTTACTAATTCACCCCTCCACTTT. Encoded protein: CASSFNQGVTNSPLHF. V is TRBV28 and J is TRBJ1-6; TRBD1 aligns across 7 bases. Unmatched junction bases numbered 8, after V lost 3 bases and J lost 6 bases. This CDR3 has 16 residues. CDR1 and CDR2 from the germline V gene are MDHEN and SYDVKM. Full variable domain (rest looked up from reference TRBV28 and TRBJ1-6): DVKVTQSSRYLVKRTGEKVFLECVQDMDHENMFWYRQDPGLGLRLIYFSYDVKMKEKGDIPEGYSVSREKKERFSLILESASTNQTSMYLCASSFNQGVTNSPLHFGNGTRLTVT.

V and J are TRBV5-4 and TRBJ1-2; D not certain. The germline gives CDR1 SGHNT, CDR2 YYREEE (reference sequence). CDR3 length equals 11 residues. Between the trimmed V and J ends, which lost 4 bases and 10 bases, there was a span of 11 bases. The CDR3: CASSGPGDYTF. The CDR3 DNA follows: TGTGCCAGCAGCGGGCCCGGAGACTACACCTTC.

The chain couples TRBV28 to TRBJ2-2, with a tentative D call TRBD2 (5 bases). The V end lost 4 bases, the J end lost 5 bases, and 17 bases lay between the germline ends. The CDR3 sequence is 16 residues long. The germline gives CDR1 MDHEN, CDR2 SYDVKM. The CDR3 DNA reads TGTGCCAGCAGTTATCGGGGATCGGGCGGAACCGGGGAGCTGTTTTTT. This sequence encodes CASSYRGSGGTGELFF.

The chain employs TRBV3-1 (or the pseudogene TRBV3-2) and TRBJ1-1, with D tentatively TRBD1 (5 bases). From germline, CDR1 is LGHDT and CDR2 YNNKEL (reference sequence). This CDR3 has 15 residues. The V end lost 5 bases, the J end lost 1 base, and 14 bases lay between the germline ends. Here the CDR3 reads CASSDLGAANTEAFF. The CDR3 nucleotides are TGTGCCAGCAGCGACCTCGGGGCGGCGAACACTGAAGCTTTCTTT.